The rows below give T cell receptor beta chains drawn from one sample of a study of control samples from healthy donors and cancer patients. TCRdb keeps only in-frame clones here, not all; method: immunoSEQ multiplex PCR. This table has tens of thousands of clones, around 87% appearing once. Sample: PBMCs. These receptors were collected from a woman in her 50s with head and neck cancer. CDR3s include the opening cysteine and the closing phenylalanine or tryptophan. D genes are given only for firm matches. Not all rows give a size; the values are once, few, many and, for expanded clones, a class.

>TRBJ2-5|.|.|TRBV19
CASRETREETQYF
TGTGCCAGTAGGGAGACCAGAGAAGAGACCCAGTACTTC
>TRBJ2-3|.|.|TRBV11-2
CASSSTGARTDTQYF
TGTGCCAGCAGCTCCACAGGAGCGCGCACAGATACGCAGTATTTT
>TRBJ1-4|.|.|TRBV29-1
CSVRGRYNEKLFF
TGCAGCGTTCGGGGGAGGTATAATGAAAAACTGTTTTTT
>TRBJ1-1|.|.|TRBV28
CASSLDGYTEAFF
TGTGCCAGCAGTTTAGATGGGTACACTGAAGCTTTCTTT
>TRBJ2-3|TRBD2|few|TRBV6-2/TRBV6-3
CASSSGTSGFGTDTQYF
TGTGCCAGCAGCTCCGGGACTAGCGGGTTCGGCACAGATACGCAGTATTTT
>TRBJ1-1|.|.|TRBV30
CACEGQTNTEAFF
TGTGCCTGTGAGGGGCAGACCAACACTGAAGCTTTCTTT
>TRBJ1-5|.|.|TRBV6-6
CASSFRSNNQPQHF
TGTGCCAGCAGTTTCAGATCAAATAATCAGCCCCAGCATTTT
>TRBJ2-1|.|.|TRBV29-1
CSVEQQGIDSSYNEQFF
TGCAGCGTTGAACAACAGGGTATCGATAGCTCCTACAATGAGCAGTTCTTC
>TRBJ2-2|.|.|TRBV24-1
CATGGDNTGELFF
TGTGCCACCGGGGGAGATAACACCGGGGAGCTGTTTTTT
>TRBJ1-2|.|.|TRBV4-3
CASSQNREGYGYTF
TGCGCCAGCAGCCAAAACAGGGAGGGCTATGGCTACACCTTC
>TRBJ2-5|.|.|TRBV19
CASSTGVSGGETQYF
TGTGCCAGTAGTACGGGGGTATCGGGTGGAGAGACCCAGTACTTC
>TRBJ2-7|.|.|TRBV28
CASTRPQGNYHEQYF
TGTGCCAGCACCCGCCCACAGGGCAATTACCACGAGCAGTACTTC
>TRBJ2-2|.|.|TRBV4-1
CASSQVQGRVGELFF
TGCGCCAGCAGCCAAGTTCAGGGGCGAGTCGGGGAGCTGTTTTTT
>TRBJ2-1|.|.|TRBV3-1/TRBV3-2
CASSAAGTYHNEQFF
TGTGCCAGCTCGGCTGCGGGGACCTACCACAATGAGCAGTTCTTC
>TRBJ2-7|.|.|TRBV5-4
CASSLRSDWSSYEQYF
TGTGCCAGCAGCCTTCGATCCGACTGGAGCTCCTACGAGCAGTACTTC
>TRBJ1-1|.|.|TRBV19
CASRLTGNTEAFF
TGTGCCAGTCGCCTCACAGGGAACACTGAAGCTTTCTTT
>TRBJ1-1|TRBD1|.|TRBV28
CASTSGPRGAFF
TGTGCCAGCACGTCGGGACCCAGGGGGGCTTTCTTT
>TRBJ2-5|.|.|TRBV7-7
CASSRRGPKETQYF
TGTGCCAGCAGCCGGCGGGGACCAAAAGAGACCCAGTACTTC
>TRBJ2-7|.|.|TRBV5-1
CASSLAQQGPANPYEQYF
TGCGCCAGCAGCTTGGCCCAACAGGGACCGGCCAATCCCTACGAGCAGTACTTC
>TRBJ1-3|.|.|TRBV3-1/TRBV3-2
CASSQAGNTIYF
TGTGCCAGCAGCCAAGCCGGAAACACCATATATTTT
>TRBJ1-1|TRBD1|.|TRBV24-1
CATSDSRTGGTEAFF
TGTGCCACCAGTGACTCTCGGACAGGGGGTACTGAAGCTTTCTTT
>TRBJ1-5|.|once|TRBV30
CAWSLEGNQPQHF
TGTGCCTGGAGTCTGGAAGGGAATCAGCCCCAGCATTTT
>TRBJ1-5|TRBD1|few|TRBV6-2/TRBV6-3
CASSYTRDRGRVGGGNQPQHF
TGTGCCAGCAGTTACACCCGGGACAGGGGGCGAGTTGGGGGTGGCAATCAGCCCCAGCATTTT
>TRBJ2-1|.|.|TRBV7-2
CASSTWDRSSYNEQFF
TGTGCCAGCAGCACTTGGGACCGAAGCTCCTACAATGAGCAGTTCTTC
>TRBJ1-6|TRBD1|.|TRBV7-3
CASSLTGQGRPGNNSPLHF
TGTGCCAGCAGCTTAACTGGACAGGGAAGGCCCGGTAATAATTCACCCCTCCACTTT
>TRBJ2-2|.|few|TRBV10-1
CASSELANTGELFF
TGCGCCAGCAGTGAACTAGCGAACACCGGGGAGCTGTTTTTT
>TRBJ2-5|TRBD2|.|TRBV5-3
CARSTVLAETQETQYF
TGTGCCAGAAGCACAGTACTAGCGGAGACTCAAGAGACCCAGTACTTC